This TCR beta chain was sequenced for a study of cytomegalovirus exposure and HLA in healthy donors. Germline-derived CDR1 and CDR2 are MNHNY and SVGAGI (reference sequence). V was trimmed by 4 bases and J by 3 bases, leaving 2 bases between them. There are 11 residues in the CDR3. Primers included in the PCR were 60 Vbeta and 13 Jbeta primers. The method was immunoSEQ multiplex PCR; TCRdb's version includes in-frame clones alone and lacks a portion of them. The sample lists about 190,000 clones; over 65% were seen once. The clonotype was recovered from a woman between 50 and 59 years old in good health and CMV-seropositive. The sequenced material came from PBMCs. The chain has TRBV6-6 and TRBJ2-3; D call uncertain. CDR3 nucleotide sequence: TGTGCCAGCAGTTCTACAGATACGCAGTATTTT. Residues: CASSSTDTQYF.